These 25 T cell receptor beta chains were all obtained from the same sample, sequenced in a study of cytomegalovirus exposure and HLA in healthy donors. PCR used 60 Vbeta primers and 13 Jbeta primers. Method: immunoSEQ multiplex PCR; TCRdb's copy keeps in-frame clones and lacks some. The repertoire holds 150,000 to 200,000 clones, with about 77% as singletons. The sequencing input was PBMCs. The receptors originated from a man between 60 and 75 years old in good health and CMV-seronegative.

The V and J genes are TRBV15 and TRBJ1-2; a possible D gene is TRBD1 (5 bases). Germline V gene sequence: CDR1 LNHNV, CDR2 YYDKDF (reference sequence). Deletions cut 1 base from V and 2 bases from J, with 5 bases between. The CDR3 runs to 13 residues. The CDR3 loop is CATSRGQNYGYTF. The CDR3 region has the DNA TGTGCCACCAGCAGAGGACAGAACTATGGCTACACCTTC.

The CDR3 DNA sequence: TGTGCCAGCAGTGAGGGACTAGCGGGGGGGACGGCCTACGAGCAGTACTTC. It encodes CASSEGLAGGTAYEQYF. The chain combines TRBV6-1 with TRBJ2-7; 16 positions match TRBD2. CDR3 length equals 17 residues. V was pared by 3 bases and J by 2 bases, with 4 bases of the junction left unmatched. Germline V gene data show CDR1 as MNHNS and CDR2 as SASEGT.

The chain uses TRBV28 and TRBJ1-2; 9 nucleotides agree with TRBD1. J lost 5 bases, V lost 11 bases, and 9 bases had no gene match. The CDR3 is made up of 13 amino acids. Germline CDR1 reads MDHEN; CDR2 reads SYDVKM. The CDR3 here is CAVITGQGYGYTF. DNA for the CDR3: TGTGCCGTTATCACAGGACAGGGGTATGGCTACACCTTC.

This clone occurred a few times. The chain carries TRBV4-3 and TRBJ1-4; D possibly corresponds to TRBD1 (5 bases). Germline V gives CDR1 LGHNA, CDR2 YSLEER. The CDR3 consists of 15 residues. V lost 0 bases and J lost 5, with 10 bases in between. This CDR3 reads CASSQEGQGNEKLFF. The CDR3 region has the DNA TGCGCCAGCAGCCAAGAAGGGCAGGGAAATGAAAAACTGTTTTTT.

The chain is built from TRBV10-3 and TRBJ1-1, with D possibly being TRBD1 (5 bases). CDR3 length equals 13 residues. The germline gives CDR1 ENHRY, CDR2 SYGVKD. With 7 bases removed from V and 5 bases from J, the gap between germline ends came to 14 bases. CDR3 bases: TGTGCCATCACCGAGGAGGGGCGAACTGAAGCTTTCTTT. This translates into CAITEEGRTEAFF.

The chain combines TRBV19 with TRBJ1-5, with TRBD1 matching over 8 bases. Germline V CDR1 and CDR2: LNHDA, SQIVND (reference sequence). Trimming took 4 bases from V and 7 from J; bases not matched to a gene: 6. The CDR3 has 14 residues. CDR3 nucleotides: TGTGCCAGTAGTACCGACAGGGGTGGGCAGCCCCAGCATTTT. As protein: CASSTDRGGQPQHF.

The chain carries TRBV5-1 and TRBJ2-5; D gene unclear. CDR1 is SGHRS and CDR2 is YFSETQ in the germline V gene. The CDR3 spans 13 residues. V lost 9 bases and J lost 5, with 17 bases in between. CDR3 loop: CATNSGLGETQYF. The CDR3, as DNA: TGCGCCACCAACTCGGGTCTCGGGGAGACCCAGTACTTC.

This clone was seen more than once but under ten times. V and J are TRBV2 and TRBJ2-5; 11 nucleotides line up with TRBD2. Trimming took 6 bases from V and 7 from J; bases not matched to a gene: 13. This CDR3 is 16 amino acids long. Germline V lookup: CDR1 SNHLY, CDR2 FYNNEI. The CDR3 is CASSATSGASSGTQYF. In DNA, the CDR3 is TGTGCCAGCAGCGCGACTAGCGGGGCATCTTCTGGGACCCAGTACTTC.

This clone was recorded only once. CDR3 DNA sequence: TGTGCCACCAGCAGAGATCGGGGACATACCTACGAGCAGTACTTC. Translation gives CATSRDRGHTYEQYF. The V gene is TRBV15, the J gene TRBJ2-7; the D gene is possibly TRBD1 (6 bases). The CDR3 is made up of 15 amino acids. Germline values: CDR1 LNHNV, CDR2 YYDKDF (reference sequence). V lost 0 bases and J 2 bases, leaving 11 bases between the germline ends.

The rearrangement uses TRBV7-8 and TRBJ1-2, with 7 bases lining up with TRBD1. Germline V gene sequence: CDR1 SGHVS, CDR2 FQNEAQ. The CDR3 is made up of 13 amino acids. The trim removed 3 bases at V and 8 bases at J, leaving 6 bases unmatched. The CDR3 is CASSFEDRRGYTF. DNA of the CDR3: TGTGCCAGCAGCTTCGAGGACAGGAGGGGCTACACCTTC.

This clone was found a few times. The chain recombines TRBV7-2 with TRBJ1-2, with TRBD1 matching 9 bases. The CDR3 is 14 residues long. V dropped 5 bases and J dropped 8; count of bases not matched to a gene: 9. The germline gives CDR1 SGHTA, CDR2 FQGNSA. CDR3 protein: CASSPNRGQGGYTF. The CDR3 nucleotides are TGTGCCAGCAGCCCGAACAGGGGGCAGGGAGGCTACACCTTC.

In the case of this clone: One end of the junction is discordant with germline, which a read error may explain. The chain links TRBV13 to TRBJ1-1, with D perhaps matching TRBD1 (6 bases). CDR3 length: 14 amino acids. Per germline, CDR1 PRHDT and CDR2 FYEKMQ (reference sequence). CDR3 region: CASSPRTGNIEAFF. CDR3 coding DNA: TGTGCCAGCAGCCCACGAACAGGGAACATTGAAGCTTTCTTT.

The chain is built from TRBV27 and TRBJ1-6; 10 bases are shared with TRBD1. This CDR3 is built from 17 residues. CDR1 is MNHEY, CDR2 SMNVEV, per germline (reference sequence). Trimming at V came to 0 bases and at J to 7 bases, leaving 6 bases not matched to a gene. The CDR3: CASSLSSPDRGNSPLHF. DNA for the CDR3: TGTGCCAGCAGTTTATCGTCCCCGGACAGGGGGAATTCACCCCTCCACTTT.

This clone was counted between two and nine times. The genes are TRBV7-8 and TRBJ2-1, with 7 positions matching TRBD2. The germline V gene encodes CDR1 SGHVS and CDR2 FQNEAQ. Trimming took 5 bases from V and 1 from J; bases not matched to a gene: 5. The length of the CDR3 is 15 residues. The CDR3 loop reads CASSGGGLSYNEQFF. The CDR3 region has the DNA TGTGCCAGCAGCGGGGGGGGGTTGTCCTACAATGAGCAGTTCTTC.

The chain combines TRBV6-6 with TRBJ1-1, with 9 bases fitting TRBD1. Trimming took 6 bases from V and 4 from J; bases not matched to a gene: 9. CDR1 is MNHNY, CDR2 SVGAGI, per germline (reference sequence). The CDR3 has 15 residues. The CDR3 coding sequence is TGTGCCAGCAGCCCCCACAGGGGGCTGAGCACTGAAGCTTTCTTT. It specifies CASSPHRGLSTEAFF.

To note about this clone: Compared with germline, one end of the junction differs, possibly owing to a read error. The rearrangement uses TRBV29-1 and TRBJ2-6; tentatively, D is TRBD1 (5 bases). Germline assignment: CDR1 SQVTM and CDR2 ANQGSEA. The CDR3 length is 14 residues. The CDR3 spells CSVAGVSGANALTF. Here the CDR3 DNA reads TGCAGCGTTGCTGGGGTCTCTGGGGCCAACGCCCTGACTTTC.

A few counts support this clone. The rearrangement links TRBV5-3 to TRBJ2-3, with 9 bases identical to TRBD2. TRBV5-3 is an open reading frame, and its role is uncertain. With 1 base clipped from V and 6 bases from J, the junction kept 24 bases outside the gene matches. The CDR3 sequence is 21 residues long. As DNA, the CDR3 is TGTGCCAGAAGCTTGCGTAGCGGGAGCTTTATGCCCAAGACAAGGGAGGATACGCAGTATTTT. This encodes CARSLRSGSFMPKTREDTQYF.

This clone was seen only once. J is TRBJ2-7 and V is TRBV30; tentatively, D is TRBD1 (5 bases). Germline values: CDR1 GTSNPN, CDR2 SVGIG (reference sequence). The germline V and J ends were trimmed by 4 bases and 0 bases, with 7 bases remaining between them. The CDR3 is made up of 12 amino acids. CDR3 in amino acids: CAWKQGSYEQYF. Written as DNA, the CDR3 is TGTGCCTGGAAGCAGGGCTCCTACGAGCAGTACTTC.

This chain links TRBV19 with TRBJ1-2; no reliable D call. The germline V gene has CDR1 LNHDA and CDR2 SQIVND (reference sequence). V was pared by 3 bases and J by 6 bases, with 14 bases between. The CDR3 is made up of 14 amino acids. CDR3: CASSMARGFDGYTF. The DNA for the CDR3 is TGTGCCAGTAGTATGGCCCGGGGTTTTGATGGCTACACCTTC.

The chain links TRBV7-9 to TRBJ2-3; TRBD2 agrees at 9 bases. Germline assignment: CDR1 SEHNR and CDR2 FQNEAQ (reference sequence). V trimming: 5 bases; J trimming: 2 bases; junction bases outside the gene matches: 11. The CDR3 consists of 17 residues. CDR3 in amino acids: CASSPTTGLASTDTQYF. CDR3 DNA: TGTGCCAGCAGCCCCACCACCGGACTAGCGTCCACAGATACGCAGTATTTT.

The V and J genes are TRBV7-9 and TRBJ2-3; 10 positions agree with TRBD2. CDR1 and CDR2 from the germline V gene are SEHNR and FQNEAQ (reference sequence). This CDR3 comprises 15 residues. J gave up 1 base and V 5 bases, and 3 bases lay outside the gene matches. CDR3 amino acids: CASSLGTSGTDTQYF. CDR3 bases: TGTGCCAGCAGCCTAGGGACTAGCGGCACAGATACGCAGTATTTT.

The chain couples TRBV4-2 to TRBJ2-6; D is undetermined. This CDR3 is 16 amino acids long. With 0 bases removed from V and 2 bases from J, the gap between germline ends came to 8 bases. Germline CDR1 is LGHNA and CDR2 is YNFKEQ. This CDR3 is CASSQDGSPGANVLTF. The CDR3 nucleotides read TGTGCCAGCAGCCAAGATGGTAGCCCTGGGGCCAACGTCCTGACTTTC.

This clone was detected once. The chain recombines TRBV2 with TRBJ2-7; 7 bases line up with TRBD2. V was clipped by 6 bases and J by 3 bases; unmatched bases: 5. Germline lookup yields CDR1 SNHLY and CDR2 FYNNEI. This CDR3 is built from 13 residues. CDR3 sequence reads: CASRASGLYEQYF. The DNA of the CDR3 is TGTGCCAGCAGGGCTAGCGGCCTCTACGAGCAGTACTTC.

The J gene is TRBJ2-1, the V gene TRBV6-5; 8 nucleotides align to TRBD1. Germline CDR1 reads MNHEY; CDR2 reads SVGAGI. V lost 5 bases and J lost 6; bases outside the gene matches: 3. The CDR3 extends over 13 amino acids. The CDR3 spells CASSRTGGNEQFF. The CDR3 DNA reads as TGTGCCAGCAGTCGAACAGGGGGCAATGAGCAGTTCTTC.

The V gene is TRBV15, the J gene TRBJ1-3; 11 bases agree with TRBD1. Losses at the gene ends were 0 bases for V and 0 bases for J; bases not matched to a gene: 4. Germline CDR1 is LNHNV and CDR2 is YYDKDF (reference sequence). This CDR3 has 18 amino acids. In DNA, the CDR3 is TGTGCCACCAGCAGAGATGGACAGGGGGCAAGCTCTGGAAACACCATATATTTT. This codes for CATSRDGQGASSGNTIYF.